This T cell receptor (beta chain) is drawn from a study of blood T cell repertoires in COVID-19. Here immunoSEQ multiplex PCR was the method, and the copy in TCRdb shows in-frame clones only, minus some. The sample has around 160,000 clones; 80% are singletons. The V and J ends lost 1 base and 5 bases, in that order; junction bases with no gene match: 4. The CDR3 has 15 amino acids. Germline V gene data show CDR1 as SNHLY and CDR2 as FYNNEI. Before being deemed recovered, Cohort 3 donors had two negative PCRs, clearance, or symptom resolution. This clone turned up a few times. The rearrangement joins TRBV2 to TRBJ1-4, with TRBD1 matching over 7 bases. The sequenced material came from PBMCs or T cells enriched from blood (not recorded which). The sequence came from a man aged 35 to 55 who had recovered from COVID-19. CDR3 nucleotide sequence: TGTGCCAGCAGTGAAGACGGCAGGGGGAATGAAAAACTGTTTTTT. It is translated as CASSEDGRGNEKLFF.